This T cell receptor (beta chain) originates from a study of molecular identifiers for immune sequencing clone quantification. Study context: Within a replicate experiment, RNA obtained from either approximately 20,000 or 98,000 naive CD8 cells was divided into five aliquots, and four of those aliquots were then sequenced.

Many counts were recorded for this clonotype. CDR1 and CDR2 from the germline V gene are SNHLY and FYNNEI. This CDR3 spans 15 amino acids. V lost 5 bases, J lost 2 bases, and 6 bases stayed unmatched. TCRdb reprocessed the PCR reads with MiXCR, giving one entry per CDR3 protein. The sample has 62,000 or so distinct CDR3 sequences; around 18% are singletons. The J gene is TRBJ2-1, the V gene TRBV2, with 7 positions matching TRBD1. Material for sequencing was naive CD8+ T cells from blood, with Jurkat cell RNA spiked in. Subset: FACS-sorted CD8+CD4-CCR7+CD45RA+ naive T cells. The receptor was derived from a human donor in good health. Some libraries in this study had Jurkat cell RNA spiked in. CDR3 nucleotides: TGTGCCAGCAGTTTTCGACAGGGACCCTACAATGAGCAGTTCTTC. Translated: CASSFRQGPYNEQFF.